Below are 20 T cell receptor beta chains sequenced from a single sample in a study of T-cell memory formation after mild COVID-19. One entry per CDR3 protein, called by TCRdb with MiXCR from the 5' RACE reads. The sample lists 380,000 or so distinct CDR3 sequences, roughly an eighth seen once, with 22% in the top ten. Sequencing was performed on PBMCs or a T cell subset sorted from them (not recorded which). The receptors were sampled from a young man who had mild COVID-19 (a few samples of this study predate the infection). Cell type and time point are not known.

The V and J genes are TRBV6-5 and TRBJ1-2, with D perhaps matching TRBD1 (5 bases). Deletions cut 2 bases from V and 4 bases from J, with 14 bases between. Per germline, CDR1 MNHEY and CDR2 SVGAGI. The CDR3 is 15 amino acids. CDR3 protein: CASSYARGPIYGYTF. The CDR3 nucleotides read TGTGCCAGCAGTTACGCTCGGGGCCCGATCTATGGCTACACCTTC.

The rearrangement uses TRBV6-6 and TRBJ1-1; 8 nucleotides line up with TRBD1. Germline V gene data show CDR1 as MNHNY and CDR2 as SVGAGI (reference sequence). The CDR3 has 16 residues. V dropped 7 bases and J dropped 1; count of bases not matched to a gene: 11. CDR3 sequence (DNA): TGTGCCAGCACTCCCGGGACAGGAAGATGGAACACTGAAGCTTTCTTT. It yields the protein CASTPGTGRWNTEAFF.

V usage is TRBV2 and J usage is TRBJ1-5; possibly TRBD1 for D (6 bases). Looked up from germline, CDR1 is SNHLY and CDR2 is FYNNEI. Trimming took off 4 bases at V and 7 bases at J, with 14 bases between the two ends. This CDR3 region has 14 residues. The CDR3 nucleotides are TGTGCCAGCAGTGGTACAGGGTCCCCCCAGCCCCAGCATTTT. Its translation: CASSGTGSPQPQHF.

This clonotype was picked up a small number of times. The chain links TRBV20-1 to TRBJ1-3; D remains ambiguous. The CDR3 is 12 residues long. The V end lost 3 bases, the J end lost 4 bases, and 7 bases lay between the germline ends. CDR1 DFQATT and CDR2 SNEGSKA come from the germline V gene (reference sequence). In DNA form, the CDR3 reads TGCAGTGCTAGTTTCAGGGGAAACACCATATATTTT. It is translated as CSASFRGNTIYF.

This clonotype was observed a handful of times. The genes are TRBV24-1 and TRBJ2-1, with D possibly TRBD2 on 6 matching bases. The V end was cut by 3 bases, the J end by 0 bases, with 17 bases between. The CDR3 spans 18 residues. Germline V gene lookup returns CDR1 KGHDR and CDR2 SFDVKD. The CDR3 loop reads CATSDRKRGLSSYNEQFF. The CDR3 DNA reads TGTGCCACCAGTGATCGAAAACGGGGACTGAGCTCCTACAATGAGCAGTTCTTC.

The rearrangement links TRBV7-3 to TRBJ1-5; D ambiguous. Trimming left V 0 bases short and J 9 bases short, with 9 bases between. CDR1 is SGHTA and CDR2 is FQGTGA in the germline V gene. The CDR3 is 13 amino acids. DNA for the CDR3: TGTGCCAGCAGCTTAACACCGAATTCGCCCCAGCATTTT. Translated: CASSLTPNSPQHF.

The chain recombines TRBV3-1 with TRBJ2-3; D remains unclear. The CDR3 is 13 amino acids. V lost 4 bases, J lost 1 base, and 6 bases lay in between. Looked up from germline, CDR1 is LGHDT and CDR2 is YNNKEL (reference sequence). This chain's CDR3 is CASSPWGTDTQYF. The CDR3 coding sequence is TGTGCCAGCAGCCCCTGGGGCACAGATACGCAGTATTTT.

This clonotype has more than one count but fewer than ten. V usage is TRBV27 and J usage is TRBJ1-4; TRBD1 matches at 7 bases. This CDR3 contains 13 residues. The J segment lost 9 bases and the V segment lost 7 bases, leaving 8 bases of the junction unmatched. Germline CDR1 is MNHEY and CDR2 is SMNVEV (reference sequence). The CDR3 loop is CASTSGQVQKLFF. The DNA of the CDR3 is TGTGCCAGCACGTCAGGACAGGTCCAAAAACTGTTTTTT.

This clonotype has just a few counts. This chain joins TRBV5-1 and TRBJ2-3, with 8 bases that match TRBD2. Trimming removed 4 bases from V and 3 bases from J; junction bases left unmatched: 7. Germline CDR1 SGHRS, CDR2 YFSETQ. The CDR3 loop spans 15 amino acids. CDR3 loop: CASSPTSGQTDTQYF. The CDR3 DNA reads as TGCGCCAGCAGCCCAACTAGCGGACAGACAGATACGCAGTATTTT.

This clonotype was seen only a few times. The chain couples TRBV6-5 to TRBJ1-3; D call uncertain. The V end lost 0 bases, the J end lost 4 bases, and 10 bases lay between the germline ends. CDR3 size: 15 residues. The germline V gene encodes CDR1 MNHEY and CDR2 SVGAGI. CDR3 bases: TGTGCCAGCAGTTACTCTCCGGGATCCGGAAACACCATATATTTT. Amino acid sequence: CASSYSPGSGNTIYF.

The chain has TRBV12-3 or TRBV12-4 and TRBJ1-6; D call uncertain. V lost 3 bases, J lost 13 bases, and 16 bases lay in between. The length of the CDR3 is 14 residues. CDR3 region: CASSFDTGGSPLHF. Here the CDR3 DNA reads TGTGCCAGCAGTTTCGACACTGGCGGGTCGCCCCTCCACTTT.

In its sample, this clonotype was seen a few times. The chain carries TRBV6-5 and TRBJ1-5, with a weak D call TRBD1 (5 bases). Trimming stripped 6 bases from V and 10 bases from J, with 13 bases between. Germline-derived CDR1 and CDR2 are MNHEY and SVGAGI. The CDR3 contains 12 residues. CDR3 in amino acids: CASRRGDDPQHF. The CDR3 DNA is TGTGCCAGCAGGAGAGGGGACGACCCCCAGCATTTT.

CDR3 sequence (DNA): TGTGCCAGCAGTTGGGGACCCACAGGGTGGGAGACCCAGTACTTC. Translation: CASSWGPTGWETQYF. The chain recombines TRBV12-3 or TRBV12-4 with TRBJ2-5; maybe TRBD1 (6 bases). V lost 4 bases to trimming and J lost 5 bases, with 17 bases between them. The length of the CDR3 is 15 residues.

The chain links TRBV6-5 to TRBJ1-2; D is undetermined. Germline V gives CDR1 MNHEY, CDR2 SVGAGI. Trimming cost V 0 bases and J 2 bases, with 13 bases left between them. This CDR3 contains 16 residues. For the CDR3, the DNA is TGTGCCAGCAGTTACTCCCAGAACACTTTAAACTATGGCTACACCTTC. Amino acid sequence: CASSYSQNTLNYGYTF.

V usage is TRBV2 and J usage is TRBJ2-2, with D perhaps matching TRBD1 (6 bases). The length of the CDR3 is 16 residues. Germline assignment: CDR1 SNHLY and CDR2 FYNNEI. The V end lost 3 bases, the J end lost 0 bases, and 11 bases lay between the germline ends. The CDR3 loop reads CASSDWQGSNTGELFF. The CDR3 DNA reads TGTGCCAGCAGTGACTGGCAGGGGTCGAACACCGGGGAGCTGTTTTTT.

This chain joins TRBV20-1 and TRBJ2-5, with D perhaps TRBD2 (5 bases). In germline, CDR1 is DFQATT, CDR2 SNEGSKA (reference sequence). The CDR3 loop spans 16 amino acids. V was cut by 3 bases and J by 1 base, with 18 bases left in between. The CDR3 loop is CSASGFLIGLQETQYF. The DNA for the CDR3 is TGCAGTGCTAGCGGTTTCCTTATCGGACTCCAAGAGACCCAGTACTTC.

Points on this clonotype: A read error is possible here, since a much larger clone lies one base away. The chain has TRBV10-3 and TRBJ2-7; D possibly corresponds to TRBD2 (6 bases). Germline V lookup: CDR1 ENHRY, CDR2 SYGVKD. The CDR3 is made up of 13 amino acids. Trimming took off 7 bases at V and 4 bases at J, with 14 bases between the two ends. CDR3 sequence (DNA): TGTGCCATCAACCGACTAGGAATGTACGAGCAGTACGTC. Its translation is CAINRLGMYEQYV.

This clonotype occurred a few times. V gene TRBV6-2 or TRBV6-3 combines with J gene TRBJ1-2; D unclear. Germline values: CDR1 MNHEY, CDR2 SVGEGT. Trimming took 0 bases from V and 8 from J, leaving 19 bases between them. The CDR3 is 16 residues long. CDR3 DNA: TGTGCCAGCAGTTACTCACCTCCGGACGGAGGACGGGGCTACACCTTC. Residues: CASSYSPPDGGRGYTF.

The chain links TRBV28 to TRBJ1-5, with D uncertain. The CDR3 runs to 12 residues. Germline V gene data show CDR1 as MDHEN and CDR2 as SYDVKM. The V end was cut by 1 base, the J end by 4 bases, with 2 bases between. CDR3 sequence (DNA): TGTGCCAGCAGTTTATATAATCAGCCCCAGCATTTT. Its translation is CASSLYNQPQHF.

The V call is TRBV29-1, the J call TRBJ2-7; 7 bases line up with TRBD1. Losses at the gene ends were 7 bases for V and 3 bases for J; bases not matched to a gene: 12. Germline V lookup: CDR1 SQVTM, CDR2 ANQGSEA. CDR3 size: 14 residues. The CDR3 sequence is CSARTGTIGYEQYF. In nucleotides, the CDR3 is TGCAGCGCAAGGACAGGTACAATCGGCTACGAGCAGTACTTC.